The subject of this entry is one TCR beta chain. Its antigen is as yet unknown. The data derive from a study of cytomegalovirus exposure and HLA in healthy donors. Looking at the study overall: An early data release held tens of millions of unique TCRs from HLA-typed donors. Regarding the study as a whole: One variant, a missense change in DCLRE1C, was linked in a later analysis to TCR beta V- and J-gene trimming.

The PCR had 60 Vbeta and 13 Jbeta primers. Original processing notes: Around 9.9 million shared chains were among the about 80 million unique TCR beta chains that a later analysis counted. Method: immunoSEQ multiplex PCR; TCRdb's copy keeps in-frame clones and lacks some. V, J and clone size are those of that table, while D and trimming were read from the DNA. The table records roughly 150,000 clones, about 85% of them present only once. Specimen: PBMCs. The receptor was isolated from a boy under 10 years old in good health and CMV-seronegative.

The CDR3, as DNA: TGCAGCGCTGGGGACAGGGTTTTCTCTGGGGCCAACGTCCTGACTTTC. Its protein is CSAGDRVFSGANVLTF. This chain uses TRBV29-1 with TRBJ2-6, with TRBD1 matching 9 bases. Germline V CDR1 and CDR2: SQVTM, ANQGSEA. The ends lost 7 bases at V and 0 bases at J; junction bases unmatched: 7. CDR3 length: 16 residues.